This T cell receptor (beta chain) is drawn from a study of control samples from healthy donors and cancer patients. CDR3 length: 16 amino acids. Per germline, CDR1 SGHTA and CDR2 FQGNSA. Trimming took 1 base from V and 4 from J; bases not matched to a gene: 9. Only in-frame clones appear in the TCRdb table, and some are missing; sequencing was by immunoSEQ multiplex PCR. In the table there are more than 110,000 clones, 80% to 95% of which are singletons. The clonotype was recovered from a man in his thirties or forties in good health. This rearrangement joins TRBV7-2 to TRBJ2-5, with 7 bases fitting TRBD2. The specimen sequenced was blood. CDR3 bases: TGTGCCAGCAGCTTAGGGATTGGGGGAGGGCGAGAGACCCAGTACTTC. Translation gives CASSLGIGGGRETQYF.